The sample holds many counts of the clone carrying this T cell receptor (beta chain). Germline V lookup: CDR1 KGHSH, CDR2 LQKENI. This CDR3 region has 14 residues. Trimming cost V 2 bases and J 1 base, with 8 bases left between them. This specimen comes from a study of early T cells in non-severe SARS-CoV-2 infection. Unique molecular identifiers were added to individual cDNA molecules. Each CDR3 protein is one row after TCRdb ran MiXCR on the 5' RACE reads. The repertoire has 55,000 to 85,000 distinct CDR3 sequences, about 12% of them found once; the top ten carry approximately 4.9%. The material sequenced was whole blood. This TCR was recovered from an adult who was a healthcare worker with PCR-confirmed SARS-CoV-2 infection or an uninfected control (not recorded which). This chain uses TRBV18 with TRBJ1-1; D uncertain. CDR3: CASSPVRPNTEAFF. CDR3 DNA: TGTGCCAGCTCACCAGTACGACCGAACACTGAAGCTTTCTTT.